This entry is about one T cell receptor (beta chain). The data belong to a study of blood T cell repertoires in COVID-19. In germline, CDR1 is GTSNPN, CDR2 SVGIG (reference sequence). The CDR3 spans 12 residues. The V gene lost 5 bases and the J gene lost 8 bases, with 12 bases spanning the gap. The protocol was immunoSEQ multiplex PCR, while the TCRdb copy is restricted to in-frame clones and leaves out a portion. Here the sample spans more than 50,000 clones, 76% being singletons. Sequencing used peripheral blood. V is TRBV30 and J is TRBJ2-2; tentative D call: TRBD2 (5 bases). This clonotype originated in a woman aged 80 or over with acute or convalescent COVID-19. The CDR3 reads CAWSRERGELFF. The CDR3, as DNA: TGTGCCTGGTCGAGGGAGAGAGGGGAGCTGTTTTTT.